Each of the 12 T cell receptor beta chains below was sequenced from the same sample in a study of blood T cell repertoires in COVID-19. The protocol was immunoSEQ multiplex PCR, while the TCRdb copy is restricted to in-frame clones and leaves out a portion. The sample lists a few hundred thousand clones, about 83% occurring once. Sequenced sample: peripheral blood. Every receptor here comes from a man aged 60 to 69 who had recovered from COVID-19.

J is TRBJ2-7 and V is TRBV7-2, with 7 bases fitting TRBD2. This CDR3 region has 15 residues. V trimming: 1 base; J trimming: 0 bases; junction bases outside the gene matches: 3. Germline loops: CDR1 SGHTA, CDR2 FQGNSA. DNA of the CDR3: TGTGCCAGCAGCTTAGGGGGGGGGTTCTCCTACGAGCAGTACTTC. It translates to CASSLGGGFSYEQYF.

This clone has just a few counts. The J gene is TRBJ1-1, the V gene TRBV7-9; a possible D gene is TRBD1 (6 bases). The germline V gene encodes CDR1 SEHNR and CDR2 FQNEAQ (reference sequence). Trimming pared 5 bases from V and 11 bases from J, leaving 15 bases between. The CDR3 runs to 12 residues. The CDR3 sequence is CASSLSGGAAFF. DNA for the CDR3: TGTGCCAGCAGCCTCAGTGGGGGGGCGGCTTTCTTT. Full variable domain (missing parts from reference TRBV7-9 and TRBJ1-1): DTGVSQNPRHKITKRGQNVTFRCDPISEHNRLYWYRQTLGQGPEFLTYFQNEAQLEKSRLLSDRFSAERPKGSFSTLEIQRTEQGDSAMYLCASSLSGGAAFFGQGTRLTVV.

V gene TRBV27 combines with J gene TRBJ2-1; D is unresolved. The CDR3 contains 13 residues. CDR1 is MNHEY and CDR2 is SMNVEV in the germline V gene (reference sequence). With 1 base removed from V and 6 bases from J, the gap between germline ends came to 7 bases. In DNA form, the CDR3 reads TGTGCCAGCAGTTTATTCCCAGGCAATGAGCAGTTCTTC. Amino acids: CASSLFPGNEQFF.

The chain joins TRBV7-8 to TRBJ1-4, with 7 bases matching TRBD1. From germline, CDR1 is SGHVS and CDR2 FQNEAQ. This CDR3 comprises 16 residues. V was pared by 2 bases and J by 10 bases, with 13 bases of the junction left unmatched. The CDR3 is CASSLPRQGGSGKLFF. Here the CDR3 DNA reads TGTGCCAGCAGCTTACCCCGACAGGGTGGGTCGGGAAAACTGTTTTTT.

The J gene is TRBJ1-5, the V gene TRBV15; D unresolved. Trimming removed 0 bases from V and 7 bases from J, with 13 bases in between. The CDR3 length is 15 residues. Germline loops: CDR1 LNHNV, CDR2 YYDKDF (reference sequence). The CDR3 sequence is CATSREWGVGQPQHF. Here the CDR3 DNA reads TGTGCCACCAGCAGAGAGTGGGGAGTCGGGCAGCCCCAGCATTTT.

The V call is TRBV18, the J call TRBJ1-1; D gene unclear. The germline V gene has CDR1 KGHSH and CDR2 LQKENI. V was pared by 2 bases and J by 3 bases, with 4 bases between. The CDR3 extends over 12 amino acids. The CDR3 nucleotides read TGTGCCAGCTCACCAACGGACACTGAAGCTTTCTTT. It encodes CASSPTDTEAFF.

The gene calls are TRBV6-2 or TRBV6-3 and TRBJ2-1, with D unclear. V gave up 0 bases and J gave up 0 bases, with 6 bases separating them. Germline V CDR1 and CDR2: MNHEY, SVGEGT. CDR3 length: 15 amino acids. The CDR3 sequence is CASSYSPSSYNEQFF. The CDR3 DNA sequence: TGTGCCAGCAGTTACTCGCCGAGCTCCTACAATGAGCAGTTCTTC.

The chain links TRBV14 to TRBJ2-1, with 15 bases lining up with TRBD2. The CDR3 consists of 16 residues. Germline CDR1 and CDR2: SGHDN and FVKESK. Trimming took 5 bases from V and 6 from J; bases not matched to a gene: 5. DNA for the CDR3: TGTGCCAGCAGCATCCGGACTAGCGGGGGGGGCAATGAGCAGTTCTTC. Its translation: CASSIRTSGGGNEQFF.

This sequence joins TRBV5-1 and TRBJ2-2; possible D gene TRBD2, 6 bases. From germline, CDR1 is SGHRS and CDR2 YFSETQ. The CDR3 loop spans 15 amino acids. Trimming took 3 bases from V and 5 from J, leaving 14 bases between them. The CDR3 nucleotides read TGCGCCAGCAGCTCTATGGCAGGAGGGACCGGGGAGCTGTTTTTT. It is translated as CASSSMAGGTGELFF.

The V call is TRBV28, the J call TRBJ1-5; D ambiguous. Per germline, CDR1 MDHEN and CDR2 SYDVKM. Trimming cost V 7 bases and J 3 bases, with 19 bases left between them. This CDR3 contains 16 residues. In DNA, the CDR3 is TGTGCCAGCACCACCGCAGGCGGGCAGGTCAATCAGCCCCAGCATTTT. Residues: CASTTAGGQVNQPQHF.

Comment on this clone: Distinct nucleotide sequences in the sample also encode this CDR3. The chain has TRBV28 and TRBJ2-7; perhaps TRBD2 as D (6 bases). This CDR3 has 14 amino acids. V lost 5 bases and J 1 base, leaving 12 bases between the germline ends. Germline-derived CDR1 and CDR2 are MDHEN and SYDVKM. The CDR3: CASSPGGPSYEQYF. CDR3 nucleotide sequence: TGTGCCAGCAGTCCCGGGGGACCGTCCTACGAGCAGTACTTC.

The CDR3 sequence: CASSASMVRGNTEAFF. DNA for the CDR3: TGTGCCAGCAGCGCAAGCATGGTCAGGGGAAACACTGAAGCTTTCTTT. The V gene is TRBV5-4, the J gene TRBJ1-1; the D gene is possibly TRBD1 (6 bases). CDR3 length equals 16 residues. V was shortened by 4 bases and J by 2 bases, with 18 bases between the two germline ends. Germline values: CDR1 SGHNT, CDR2 YYREEE (reference sequence).